This paragraph reports one T cell receptor beta chain. The sample is drawn from a study of shared clonotypes between healthy human individuals. V trimming: 2 bases; J trimming: 16 bases; junction bases outside the gene matches: 8. The length of the CDR3 is 12 residues. Germline assignment: CDR1 KGHSH and CDR2 LQKENI. Per the original methods: Filtering was not the same, since immunoSEQ gave junction-only sequences without quality scores. Assay used: immunoSEQ multiplex PCR; TCRdb lists only in-frame clones, some missing. D and trimming come from the DNA, and the V and J calls and clone size come from that table. Counted here are a few million clones, approximately 94% occurring once; the ten biggest clones make up roughly 0.13%.

Sequencing input: naive CD4+ T cells sorted from blood. Documented subset: CD45RA+ positively selected. The V gene is TRBV18, the J gene TRBJ2-1, with TRBD2 identical over 7 bases. The sequence was obtained from a man younger than 35 in good health. CDR3 amino acids: CASSPEGGPLFF. In nucleotides, the CDR3 is TGTGCCAGCTCACCAGAGGGAGGGCCCCTATTCTTC.